These 5 T cell receptor beta chains came from one sample sequenced in a study of blood T cell repertoires in COVID-19. Sequencing used immunoSEQ multiplex PCR; TCRdb keeps in-frame clones, though not all of them. The sample shows about 150,000 clones, about 90% of them seen only once. The sequenced sample was peripheral blood. These receptor sequences come from a man aged 45 to 65 with acute or convalescent COVID-19.

Regarding this clone: This sample includes further DNA sequences coding for the same CDR3. The rearrangement joins TRBV3-1 (or the pseudogene TRBV3-2) to TRBJ1-2; 8 bases match TRBD1. Trimming cost V 1 base and J 5 bases; bases outside gene matches: 0. Germline lookup yields CDR1 LGHDT and CDR2 YNNKEL (reference sequence). The CDR3 runs to 13 residues. Written as DNA, the CDR3 is TGTGCCAGCAGCCAAGGGACAGGGTATGGCTACACCTTC. The encoded protein is CASSQGTGYGYTF.

The chain uses TRBV27 and TRBJ1-5; TRBD1 agrees at 8 bases. CDR1 and CDR2 from the germline V gene are MNHEY and SMNVEV (reference sequence). The CDR3 length is 15 residues. The J segment lost 4 bases and the V segment lost 5 bases, leaving 7 bases of the junction unmatched. CDR3 in amino acids: CASSHPGQANQPQHF. CDR3 nucleotide sequence: TGTGCCAGCAGTCACCCGGGACAGGCAAATCAGCCCCAGCATTTT.

As regards this clone: The same CDR3 also results from other DNA sequences found in this sample. The V call is TRBV12-3 or TRBV12-4, the J call TRBJ1-1, with 7 bases matching TRBD1. Trimming removed 5 bases from V and 5 bases from J; junction bases left unmatched: 5. The length of the CDR3 is 13 residues. The CDR3 spells CASSLKGATEAFF. Here the CDR3 DNA reads TGTGCCAGCAGTCTCAAGGGGGCAACTGAAGCTTTCTTT.

The genes are TRBV28 and TRBJ2-7; 7 positions match TRBD1. V shed 6 bases and J 0 bases; nucleotides not matched to a gene: 8. The germline gives CDR1 MDHEN, CDR2 SYDVKM. This CDR3 has 15 residues. CDR3 region: CASRPGQLSSYEQYV. CDR3 in DNA: TGTGCCAGCAGACCGGGACAGCTCAGCTCCTACGAGCAGTACGTC.

V gene TRBV30 combines with J gene TRBJ2-7; no clear D. The V gene lost 0 bases and the J gene lost 2 bases, with 11 bases spanning the gap. The CDR3 loop spans 14 amino acids. Germline values: CDR1 GTSNPN, CDR2 SVGIG (reference sequence). CDR3 in amino acids: CAWSVRYRTYEQYV. In DNA form, the CDR3 reads TGTGCCTGGAGTGTACGGTACCGAACCTACGAGCAGTACGTC.